The clone carrying this TCR beta chain was picked up a small number of times. This record comes from a study of cytotoxic CD8 clonotypes in ibrutinib-treated CLL. TCRdb keeps only in-frame clones here, not all; method: immunoSEQ multiplex PCR. Among about 58,000 clones, around 68% were seen once, and the ten largest hold around 45%. Germline loops: CDR1 GTSNPN, CDR2 SVGIG (reference sequence). The CDR3 has 13 residues. Trimming left V 0 bases short and J 0 bases short, with 3 bases between. The sequence was obtained from a human donor with chronic lymphocytic leukemia. The chain is built from TRBV30 and TRBJ2-1, with D unresolved. The material was PBMCs, obtained after 12 months of ibrutinib treatment. CDR3 nucleotides: TGTGCCTGGAGTGTACACTCCTACAATGAGCAGTTCTTC. It yields the protein CAWSVHSYNEQFF.